The next 27 T cell receptor beta chains were all read from a single sample in a study of CD8+CD57+ T cells in acquired aplastic anemia. TCR beta VDJ and CDR3 were profiled, and genomic DNA was the template. TCRdb called the reads again in MiXCR, with one record for every CDR3 protein. The sample lists 400,000 to 450,000 distinct CDR3 sequences, approximately 70% occurring once. What was sequenced was sorted CD4+, CD8+, or CD8+CD57+ T cells (not recorded which) from PBMCs. The receptors come from a human donor in good health, serving as a control.

This clonotype was observed a handful of times. The chain couples TRBV29-1 to TRBJ1-2; D gene ambiguous. There are 13 residues in the CDR3. V lost 3 bases to trimming and J lost 7 bases, with 15 bases between them. From germline, CDR1 is SQVTM and CDR2 ANQGSEA. CDR3 sequence reads: CSVDLRQERGYTF. CDR3 DNA sequence: TGCAGCGTTGACTTACGGCAGGAACGTGGCTACACCTTC.

The chain links TRBV29-1 to TRBJ1-2, with 7 bases identical to TRBD1. The CDR3 runs 12 residues. Germline CDR1 is SQVTM and CDR2 is ANQGSEA. V was pared by 3 bases and J by 7 bases, with 5 bases of the junction left unmatched. The CDR3 DNA is TGCAGCGTTGATGACAGGGATGGTGGCTACACCTTC. Translated, it gives CSVDDRDGGYTF.

On this clonotype itself: This is likely a read error, given that the CDR3 carries no conserved phenylalanine or tryptophan at its end. The V call is TRBV7-6, the J call TRBJ2-5; a weak D match, TRBD1 (5 bases). Looked up from germline, CDR1 is SGHVS and CDR2 is FNYEAQ. The CDR3 totals 13 residues. Here the CDR3 DNA reads TGCGCCAGCAGCTTATACAGGCGAGAGGCCCAGTACGTC. Translating gives CASSLYRREAQYV.

The chain recombines TRBV7-2 with TRBJ2-3; TRBD2 matches at 7 bases. Losses at the gene ends were 1 base for V and 13 bases for J; bases not matched to a gene: 5. The germline gives CDR1 SGHTA, CDR2 FQGNSA. The CDR3 loop spans 12 amino acids. CDR3 in amino acids: CASSLGEGTKYF. CDR3 sequence (DNA): TGTGCCAGCAGCTTAGGGGAGGGTACAAAGTATTTT. Full variable domain (rest looked up from reference TRBV7-2 and TRBJ2-3): GAGVSQSPSNKVTEKGKDVELRCDPISGHTALYWYRQSLGQGLEFLIYFQGNSAPDKSGLPSDRFSAERTGGSVSTLTIQRTQQEDSAVYLCASSLGEGTKYFGPGTRLTVL.

Turning to this clonotype: A much larger clone differs by one base, so this may be a read error. The rearrangement uses TRBV4-2 and TRBJ1-4, with D possibly TRBD1 on 6 matching bases. This CDR3 spans 14 amino acids. The V end was cut by 0 bases, the J end by 7 bases, with 9 bases between. Germline V gene lookup returns CDR1 LGHNA and CDR2 YNFKEQ. For the CDR3, the DNA is TGTGCCAGCAGCCAAGACAGGGGAGGTGAAAAACTGTTTTTT. Protein product: CASSQDRGGEKLFF.

On this clonotype: The limits of the CDR3 on the DNA are not certain, so only TCRdb's listed CDR3 is given. The chain has TRBV20-1 and TRBJ2-3; no DNA check was done on the table's D call, TRBD2. The V gene's germline CDR1 is DFQATT and CDR2 SNEGSKA (reference sequence). The CDR3 sequence runs 24 residues, both termini included. CDR3 sequence: CSVDSAVYLCASSFIVGRADTQYF.

The chain joins TRBV20-1 to TRBJ1-1; no clear D gene. Germline V lookup: CDR1 DFQATT, CDR2 SNEGSKA (reference sequence). CDR3 size: 12 residues. CDR3: CSTRRAAAEAFF. CDR3 DNA: TGCAGCACGAGGCGGGCGGCAGCTGAAGCTTTCTTT.

This clonotype was seen repeatedly, ten times or more. This rearrangement joins TRBV2 to TRBJ2-5, with no clear D. The CDR3 is made up of 13 amino acids. CDR1 is SNHLY, CDR2 FYNNEI, per germline. V shed 4 bases and J shed 3 bases, with 9 bases lying between them. The CDR3 bases are TGTGCCAGCAGTGGGGGTCTCGAAGAGACCCAGTACTTC. This encodes CASSGGLEETQYF.

This clonotype was detected ten times or more. The V and J genes are TRBV3-1 and TRBJ2-7, with 9 bases aligning to TRBD2. Germline-derived CDR1 and CDR2 are LGHDT and YNNKEL (reference sequence). This CDR3 region has 15 residues. V dropped 6 bases and J dropped 2; count of bases not matched to a gene: 8. This CDR3 reads CASSQSGGTTYEQYF. DNA of the CDR3: TGTGCCAGCAGTCAGAGCGGGGGGACTACCTACGAGCAGTACTTC.

The V gene is TRBV5-1, the J gene TRBJ2-2; 8 bases agree with TRBD2. V was clipped by 4 bases and J by 1 base; unmatched bases: 3. Germline CDR1 is SGHRS and CDR2 is YFSETQ. The CDR3 sequence is 15 residues long. CDR3 bases: TGCGCCAGCAGCGGGAGCGGGGGGAACACCGGGGAGCTGTTTTTT. This encodes CASSGSGGNTGELFF.

The V gene is TRBV7-2, the J gene TRBJ1-1; D gene unclear. V shed 5 bases and J shed 14 bases, with 24 bases lying between them. Looked up from germline, CDR1 is SGHTA and CDR2 is FQGNSA. This CDR3 has 14 residues. The CDR3: CASSADRETAAVFF. The CDR3 DNA sequence: TGTGCCAGCAGCGCGGACCGTGAGACTGCAGCTGTCTTCTTT.

Details on this clonotype: It is unclear where the CDR3 begins or ends on the DNA, so no DNA is shown, and the CDR3 is as TCRdb lists it. The chain has TRBV7-6 and TRBJ2-5; TRBD1 is the table's D call and was not checked against the DNA. CDR1 is SGHVS, CDR2 FNYEAQ, per germline. The CDR3 comprises 14 residues, both ends counted. The CDR3 loop reads CASSLEGGRLRFGF.

V is TRBV20-1 and J is TRBJ2-7; 9 positions match TRBD2. Germline V CDR1 and CDR2: DFQATT, SNEGSKA (reference sequence). J gave up 5 bases and V 3 bases, and 11 bases lay outside the gene matches. The CDR3 covers 15 residues. CDR3 protein: CSASSSGGTYDEQYF. The CDR3 nucleotides are TGCAGTGCTAGTTCCAGCGGGGGGACTTACGACGAGCAGTACTTC.

This clonotype was counted only a few times. V and J are TRBV3-1 and TRBJ2-1; D may match TRBD1 or TRBD2 (6 bases each). The CDR3 has 14 residues. V lost 4 bases to trimming and J lost 13 bases, with 20 bases between them. CDR1 and CDR2 from the germline V gene are LGHDT and YNNKEL (reference sequence). The CDR3 protein is CASSLSAGTSFQFF. In DNA, the CDR3 is TGTGCCAGCAGCCTATCTGCGGGGACAAGCTTTCAGTTCTTC.

The V call is TRBV20-1, the J call TRBJ1-1, with 9 bases matching TRBD1. The germline gives CDR1 DFQATT, CDR2 SNEGSKA (reference sequence). There are 15 residues in the CDR3. CDR3 region: CSVGVRDRDSTEAFF. CDR3 DNA sequence: TGCAGCGTTGGAGTCCGGGACAGGGACAGCACTGAAGCTTTCTTT.

On this clonotype itself: The germline gene is not matched at one end of the junction; a read error may be the cause. The V gene is TRBV7-3, the J gene TRBJ2-7, with D uncertain. Germline V lookup: CDR1 SGHTA, CDR2 FQGTGA. This CDR3 has 14 residues. The CDR3: CATSLMVGSDEQHF. In nucleotides, the CDR3 is TGCGCCACCAGCTTGATGGTAGGCTCCGACGAGCAGCACTTC.

V usage is TRBV20-1 and J usage is TRBJ2-7, with D possibly TRBD1 on 5 matching bases. Germline V gene sequence: CDR1 DFQATT, CDR2 SNEGSKA (reference sequence). V was pared by 7 bases and J by 3 bases, with 16 bases between. This CDR3 has 13 amino acids. In DNA, the CDR3 is TGCAGTGTTATCCCGACAGTCCTCTACGAGCAGTACTTC. This translates into CSVIPTVLYEQYF.

Only one count was recorded for this clonotype. This sequence joins TRBV19 and TRBJ2-2; 9 bases align to TRBD2. V was pared by 5 bases and J by 7 bases, with 5 bases of the junction left unmatched. The germline CDR1 and CDR2 sequences are LNHDA and SQIVND (reference sequence). CDR3 length: 14 residues. This chain's CDR3 is CASSRAGGGGELFF. CDR3 nucleotide sequence: TGTGCCAGTAGTCGTGCGGGAGGGGGCGGGGAGCTGTTTTTT.

This chain connects TRBV9 to TRBJ2-7, with D tentatively TRBD1 or TRBD2 (7 bases each). Germline V CDR1 and CDR2: SGDLS, YYNGEE. Deletions cut 6 bases from V and 9 bases from J, with 25 bases between. The length of the CDR3 is 15 residues. This chain's CDR3 is CASTIRQGGPHLQYF. The CDR3, as DNA: TGTGCCAGCACCATCCGACAGGGAGGGCCGCACCTGCAGTACTTC.

A word on this clonotype: This could be a read error, since a much larger clone is one nucleotide away. V and J are TRBV30 and TRBJ1-2; D perhaps matches TRBD1 (6 bases). The CDR3 spans 16 residues. The ends were cut back, 0 bases at V and 1 base at J, with 15 bases in the middle. Germline CDR1 and CDR2: GTSNPN and SVGIG (reference sequence). This chain's CDR3 is CAWSVGGAGSNYGYTF. The CDR3 bases are TGTGCCTGGAGTGTAGGGGGGGCAGGGAGTAACTATGGCTACACCTTC.

The chain uses TRBV5-4 and TRBJ1-5; D call uncertain. The CDR3 runs to 14 residues. With 0 bases removed from V and 4 bases from J, the gap between germline ends came to 8 bases. In germline, CDR1 is SGHNT, CDR2 YYREEE (reference sequence). The CDR3 nucleotides are TGTGCCAGCAGCTTGGACCAAGGTAATCAGCCCCAGCATTTT. It translates to CASSLDQGNQPQHF.

The rearrangement links TRBV7-3 to TRBJ1-3; D is unresolved. With 7 bases removed from V and 11 bases from J, the gap between germline ends came to 18 bases. The CDR3 extends over 13 amino acids. Germline CDR1 and CDR2: SGHTA and FQGTGA. The CDR3 loop is CASNLEAGKPIYF. The CDR3 bases are TGTGCCAGCAACTTGGAGGCTGGAAAGCCCATATATTTT. The full variable domain, completed using reference TRBV7-3 and TRBJ1-3, is GAGVSQTPSNKVTEKGKYVELRCDPISGHTALYWYRQSLGQGPEFLIYFQGTGAADDSGLPNDRFFAVRPEGSVSTLKIQRTERGDSAVYLCASNLEAGKPIYFGEGSWLTVV.

The chain is built from TRBV19 and TRBJ2-1; perhaps TRBD1 as D (5 bases). V lost 7 bases, J lost 9 bases, and 22 bases lay in between. The CDR3 covers 15 residues. Germline-derived CDR1 and CDR2 are LNHDA and SQIVND (reference sequence). The CDR3 region has the DNA TGTGCCAGTACTCCAACCTGGAAGATCCAGGGTGAGCAGTTCTTC. It yields the protein CASTPTWKIQGEQFF.

This sequence joins TRBV7-8 and TRBJ2-3, with unresolved D. This CDR3 has 14 amino acids. V shed 5 bases and J shed 7 bases, with 16 bases lying between them. Looked up from germline, CDR1 is SGHVS and CDR2 is FQNEAQ. The CDR3, as DNA: TGTGCCAGCAGCGCGTACGGGCTCAGACATACGCAGTATTTT. This encodes CASSAYGLRHTQYF.

In its sample, this clonotype was seen many times. The V call is TRBV5-8, the J call TRBJ1-2; a possible D gene is TRBD1 (5 bases). Per the germline V gene, CDR1 is SGHTS and CDR2 is YDEGEE. The CDR3 runs to 13 residues. The CDR3 region has the DNA TGTGCTTTCAACAGGATACGCAGCTATGGCTACACCTTC. Protein product: CAFNRIRSYGYTF.

This clonotype was seen ten or more times. The genes are TRBV13 and TRBJ2-7; 10 bases are shared with TRBD2. Trimming cost V 5 bases and J 2 bases; bases outside gene matches: 15. Germline V CDR1 and CDR2: PRHDT, FYEKMQ (reference sequence). The CDR3 consists of 18 residues. As DNA, the CDR3 is TGTGCCAGCAGCCGACCACGTTTTCAAGCGGGGGGGCCCTACGAGCAGTACTTC. This translates into CASSRPRFQAGGPYEQYF.

A few counts support this clonotype. This may arise from a read error, as a much more abundant clone is one base away. V and J are TRBV3-1 and TRBJ1-1; no clear D. The CDR3 contains 13 residues. Between the trimmed V and J ends, which lost 4 bases and 1 base, there was a span of 7 bases. The germline V gene has CDR1 LGHDT and CDR2 YNNKEL (reference sequence). The CDR3 sequence: CASSRMTNTEAFF. CDR3 nucleotides: TGTGCCAGCAGCCGCATGACGAACACTGAAGCTTTCTTT.